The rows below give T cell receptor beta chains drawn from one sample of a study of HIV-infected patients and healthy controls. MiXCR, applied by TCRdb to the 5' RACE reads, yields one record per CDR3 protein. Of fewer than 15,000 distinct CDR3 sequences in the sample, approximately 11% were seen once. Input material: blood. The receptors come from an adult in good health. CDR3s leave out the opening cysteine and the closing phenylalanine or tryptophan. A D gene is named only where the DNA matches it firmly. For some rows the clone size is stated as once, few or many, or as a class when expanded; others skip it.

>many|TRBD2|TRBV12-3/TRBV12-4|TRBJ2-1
ASGNGLAGNEQF
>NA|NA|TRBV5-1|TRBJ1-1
ASSLPDYTEAF
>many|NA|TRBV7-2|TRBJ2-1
ASRPDSGAYNEQF
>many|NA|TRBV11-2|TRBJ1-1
ASSLVRGIKTEAF
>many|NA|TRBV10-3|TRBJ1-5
AISGPGNQPQH
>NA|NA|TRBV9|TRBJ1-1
ASSGRGGRTEAF
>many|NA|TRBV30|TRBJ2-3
AWKGWSVSDTQY
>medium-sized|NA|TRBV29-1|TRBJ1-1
SVQWAFNTEAF
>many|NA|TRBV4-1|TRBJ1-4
ASSPRTGEKLF
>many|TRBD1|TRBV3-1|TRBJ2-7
ASSKQGGDYEQY
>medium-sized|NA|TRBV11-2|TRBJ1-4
ASSLEGRTGEKLF
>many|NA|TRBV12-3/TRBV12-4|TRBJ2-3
ASSLTDTQY
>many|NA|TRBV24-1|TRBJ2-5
ATSDSYGAQY
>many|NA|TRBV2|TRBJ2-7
ASANRRTNEQY
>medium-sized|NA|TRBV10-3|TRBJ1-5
AISESLSQGQPQH
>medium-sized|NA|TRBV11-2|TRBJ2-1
ASSLDRYEQF
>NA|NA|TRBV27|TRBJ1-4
ANLRDGNEKLF
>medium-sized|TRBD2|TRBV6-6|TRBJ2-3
ASSYYGLAGYTDTQY
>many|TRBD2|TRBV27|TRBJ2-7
ASKAGGPRSAYEQY
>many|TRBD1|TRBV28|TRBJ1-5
ASSPRDRGNNQPQH
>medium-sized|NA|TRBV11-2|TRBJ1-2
ASSLALGAGYT
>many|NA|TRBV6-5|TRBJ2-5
ASSGVSVARKETQY
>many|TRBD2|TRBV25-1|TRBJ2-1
ASSALAGGNEQF
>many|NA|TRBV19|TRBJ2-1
ASRQFGGTDLEQF
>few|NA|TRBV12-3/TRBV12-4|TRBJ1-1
ASSVGPGAF
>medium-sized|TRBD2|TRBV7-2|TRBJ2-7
ASSPTSGRYEQY
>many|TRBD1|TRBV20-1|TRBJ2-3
SARGQGYDTQY
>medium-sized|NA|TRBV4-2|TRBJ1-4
ASSQNFNTGLIEKLF
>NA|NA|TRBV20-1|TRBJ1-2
SARLGGGSDGYT
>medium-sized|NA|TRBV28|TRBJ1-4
ASSLREKLF
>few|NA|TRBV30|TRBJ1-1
AWSRRGNTEAF
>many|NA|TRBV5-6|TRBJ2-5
ASSRGEETQY
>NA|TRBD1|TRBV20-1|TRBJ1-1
SVKRQGSYNTEAF
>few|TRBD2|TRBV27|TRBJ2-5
ASSTLGGSGTQETQY
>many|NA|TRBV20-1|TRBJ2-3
SAPTRAGYTDTQY
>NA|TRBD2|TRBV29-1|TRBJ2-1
SVVAGVGTLMF
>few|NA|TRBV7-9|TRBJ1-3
ASSSKGSGNTIY
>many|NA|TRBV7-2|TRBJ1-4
ASSPGGGVYEKLF
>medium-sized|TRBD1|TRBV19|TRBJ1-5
ASGQEDGFLGNQPQH
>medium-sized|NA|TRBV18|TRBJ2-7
ASSPTAGGEQY
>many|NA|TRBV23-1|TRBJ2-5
ANSGTWETQY
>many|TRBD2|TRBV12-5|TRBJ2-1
ASGPASGSVVNEQF
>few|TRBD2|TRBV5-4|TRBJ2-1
ASSLRLAGAPLNEQF
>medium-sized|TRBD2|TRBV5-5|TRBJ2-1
ASSLTGGPYEQF
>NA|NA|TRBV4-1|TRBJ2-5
ASSQPGSARMETQY
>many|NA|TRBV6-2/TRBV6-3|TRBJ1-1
ASSYYRLNTEAF